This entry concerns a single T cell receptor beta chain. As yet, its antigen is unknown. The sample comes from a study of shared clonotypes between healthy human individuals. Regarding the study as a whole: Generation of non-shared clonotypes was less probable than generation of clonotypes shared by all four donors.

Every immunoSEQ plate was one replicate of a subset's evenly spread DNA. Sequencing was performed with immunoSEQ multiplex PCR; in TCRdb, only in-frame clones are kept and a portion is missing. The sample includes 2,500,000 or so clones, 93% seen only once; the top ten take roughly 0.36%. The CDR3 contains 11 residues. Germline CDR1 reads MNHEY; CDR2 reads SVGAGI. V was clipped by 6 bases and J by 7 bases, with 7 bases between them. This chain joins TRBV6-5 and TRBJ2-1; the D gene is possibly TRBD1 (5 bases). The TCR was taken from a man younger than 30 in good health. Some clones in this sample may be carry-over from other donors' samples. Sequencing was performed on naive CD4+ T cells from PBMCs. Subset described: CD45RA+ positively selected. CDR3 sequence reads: CASRGPNEQFF. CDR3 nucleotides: TGTGCCAGCAGGGGGCCTAATGAGCAGTTCTTC.